Here is one T cell receptor (beta chain) with its context. The conserved final phenylalanine or tryptophan is absent from the CDR3, which likely points to a read error. Because the CDR3's place on the DNA is in doubt, the DNA is left out and the CDR3 is given as listed by TCRdb. This entry belongs to a study of CD8+CD57+ T cells in acquired aplastic anemia. Study overall: CD4+ and CD8+ cells, once sorted, gave DNA averaging 3.2 ug.

Genomic DNA constituted the template upon which TCR beta VDJ and CDR3 profiling was performed. TCRdb re-analysed the reads in MiXCR, keeping a single row per CDR3 protein. The table records about 260,000 distinct CDR3 sequences, roughly 80% of them present only once. Germline CDR1 reads LNHDA; CDR2 reads SQIVND (reference sequence). The CDR3 spans 15 residues, counting both ends. Sequenced patients had shown CD8+CD57+ cell expansion by flow cytometry. With no exception, the patients had severe acquired aplastic anemia. The chain joins TRBV19 to TRBJ2-1. This TCR was sampled from a human donor with aplastic anemia. Input material: sorted CD4+, CD8+, or CD8+CD57+ T cells (not recorded which) from PBMCs. CDR3 residues: CATSIARGYNDQLFV.